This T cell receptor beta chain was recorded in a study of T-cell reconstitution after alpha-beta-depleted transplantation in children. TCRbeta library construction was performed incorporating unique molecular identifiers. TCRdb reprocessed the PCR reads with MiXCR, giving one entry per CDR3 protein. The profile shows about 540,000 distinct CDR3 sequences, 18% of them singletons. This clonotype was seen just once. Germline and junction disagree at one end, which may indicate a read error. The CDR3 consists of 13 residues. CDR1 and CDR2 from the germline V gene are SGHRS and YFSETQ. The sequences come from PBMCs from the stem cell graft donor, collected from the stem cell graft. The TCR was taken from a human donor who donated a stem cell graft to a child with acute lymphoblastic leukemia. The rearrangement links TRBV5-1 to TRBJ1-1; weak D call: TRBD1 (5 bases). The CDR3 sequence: CASSLGGYTESFF. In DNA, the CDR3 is TGCGCCAGCAGCTTGGGGGGCTACACTGAATCTTTCTTT.